The rows below give T cell receptor beta chains drawn from one sample of a study of cytomegalovirus exposure and HLA in healthy donors. Libraries were prepared by immunoSEQ multiplex PCR; TCRdb keeps only in-frame clonotypes and omits some of them. The table records around 130,000 clones, about 73% of them present only once. Material: PBMCs. The receptor source for this set is a human donor in good health. Each CDR3 is given with its conserved first and last residue. D genes are given only for firm matches. Size tells how often a clone was seen (once, few, many) or the class of an expanded clone, and some rows leave it out.

clone_size	v_call	j_call	d_call	cdr3_aa	cdr3_nt
-	TRBV28	TRBJ2-7	TRBD2	CASFSGLGRPDGYEQYF	TGTGCCAGCTTCTCGGGACTAGGACGGCCGGATGGGTACGAGCAGTACTTC
-	TRBV6-1	TRBJ2-7	-	CASRSGVSYEQYF	TGTGCCAGCCGTAGCGGCGTCTCCTACGAGCAGTACTTC
-	TRBV12-5	TRBJ2-1	TRBD2	CASASPASGGSSYNEQFF	TGTGCTAGTGCCTCCCCGGCTAGCGGGGGGAGCTCCTACAATGAGCAGTTCTTC
-	TRBV19	TRBJ2-5	TRBD1	CASRSTGGGETQYF	TGTGCCAGTAGATCGACAGGGGGGGGAGAGACCCAGTACTTC
once	TRBV19	TRBJ2-5	TRBD2	CASSVLAGGEETQYF	TGTGCCAGTAGTGTATTAGCGGGAGGAGAAGAGACCCAGTACTTC
once	TRBV7-2	TRBJ2-7	TRBD1	CASSLRGQTYEQYF	TGTGCCAGCAGCTTAAGGGGGCAGACCTACGAGCAGTACTTC
-	TRBV20-1	TRBJ2-7	-	CSVRQDYEQYF	TGCAGTGTCCGACAGGACTACGAGCAGTACTTC
-	TRBV10-3	TRBJ1-2	-	CAISVLDSPQGNGYTF	TGTGCCATCAGTGTATTAGACAGTCCGCAGGGGAATGGCTACACCTTC
-	TRBV9	TRBJ2-2	-	CASSVGRVGTGELFF	TGTGCCAGCAGCGTAGGGAGGGTCGGGACCGGGGAGCTGTTTTTT
-	TRBV9	TRBJ1-3	TRBD1	CASSVGVVPGGFGNTIYF	TGTGCCAGCAGCGTAGGAGTAGTCCCAGGGGGCTTTGGAAACACCATATATTTT
-	TRBV25-1	TRBJ1-5	-	CASSDVYSNQPQHF	TGTGCCAGCAGTGATGTATATAGCAATCAGCCCCAGCATTTT
few	TRBV6-5	TRBJ2-1	-	CASSRLAYNEQFF	TGTGCCAGCAGCCGACTAGCCTACAATGAGCAGTTCTTC
-	TRBV7-3	TRBJ2-2	-	CASSLTPAGELFF	TGTGCCAGCAGCTTGACTCCAGCCGGGGAGCTGTTTTTT
-	TRBV9	TRBJ1-6	-	CASSAPDSGVRNSPLHF	TGTGCCAGCAGCGCCCCGGACAGCGGGGTTCGTAATTCACCCCTCCACTTT
-	TRBV7-2	TRBJ2-7	-	CASSLRFPDEQYF	TGTGCCAGCAGCCTCCGTTTCCCCGACGAGCAGTACTTC
-	TRBV10-3	TRBJ2-1	TRBD1	CAISDRDRGLNEQFF	TGTGCCATCAGCGACCGGGACAGGGGGTTGAATGAGCAGTTCTTC
-	TRBV6-5	TRBJ1-2	-	CASRRQDYGYTF	TGTGCCAGCAGACGACAGGACTATGGCTACACCTTC
few	TRBV6-6	TRBJ1-5	TRBD1	CASSLRTGPGQPQHF	TGTGCCAGCAGTCTACGGACAGGGCCCGGTCAGCCCCAGCATTTT
-	TRBV19	TRBJ2-7	TRBD2	CASSTSSGRTPYEQYF	TGTGCCAGTAGTACTAGTAGCGGGAGGACCCCCTACGAGCAGTACTTC
-	TRBV28	TRBJ2-5	TRBD2	CAIQTSGFGAKTQYF	TGTGCCATCCAGACTAGCGGTTTTGGGGCGAAGACCCAGTACTTC
-	TRBV30	TRBJ1-2	-	CACQGNYGYTF	TGTGCCTGCCAGGGCAACTATGGCTACACCTTC
-	TRBV28	TRBJ2-7	TRBD2	CASSFPAGVEQYF	TGTGCCAGCAGTTTCCCCGCGGGAGTCGAGCAGTACTTC
few	TRBV7-9	TRBJ2-3	TRBD2	CASSLDGTSGKTDTQYF	TGTGCCAGCAGCTTGGACGGGACTAGCGGGAAAACAGATACGCAGTATTTT
-	TRBV5-1	TRBJ1-4	-	CASSLYGQYNEKLFF	TGCGCCAGCAGCTTGTATGGACAGTATAATGAAAAACTGTTTTTT
-	TRBV7-2	TRBJ2-7	TRBD2	CASTERGSLGEQYF	TGTGCCAGCACCGAGCGGGGCTCCCTCGGGGAGCAGTACTTC
-	TRBV7-2	TRBJ2-7	TRBD2	CASSLRRVAGNEQYF	TGTGCCAGCAGCTTAAGGCGGGTAGCGGGTAACGAGCAGTACTTC
-	TRBV5-1	TRBJ1-2	-	CASSIDGTYGYTF	TGCGCCAGCAGCATTGACGGGACTTACGGCTACACCTTC
-	TRBV30	TRBJ2-3	TRBD2	CAWSVASGGATDTQYF	TGTGCCTGGAGTGTGGCTAGCGGGGGGGCCACAGATACGCAGTATTTT
-	TRBV28	TRBJ2-7	TRBD2	CASSLPLFEAGGPYEQYF	TGTGCCAGCAGTTTACCCCTCTTTGAAGCGGGAGGGCCTTACGAGCAGTACTTC
-	TRBV4-3	TRBJ2-6	TRBD2	CASSQDRGVSGANVLTF	TGCGCCAGCAGCCAAGATCGGGGGGTCTCTGGGGCCAACGTCCTGACTTTC
once	TRBV28	TRBJ2-3	TRBD1	CASSPRGQGVHWFTDTQYF	TGTGCCAGCAGTCCAAGGGGACAGGGGGTTCATTGGTTCACAGATACGCAGTATTTT
few	TRBV27	TRBJ1-3	-	CASSSLGGVFGNTIYF	TGTGCCAGCAGTTCCCTAGGGGGGGTATTTGGAAACACCATATATTTT
once	TRBV7-8	TRBJ1-3	-	CASSWGGAGNTIYF	TGTGCCAGCAGTTGGGGGGGCGCTGGAAACACCATATATTTT
few	TRBV28	TRBJ1-2	-	CASSLGQSRGYTF	TGTGCCAGCAGTTTAGGACAGTCGAGAGGCTACACCTTC
-	TRBV11-3	TRBJ2-7	TRBD1	CASSVRGTGDYEQYF	TGTGCCAGCAGCGTTCGCGGGACAGGGGATTACGAGCAGTACTTC
-	TRBV30	TRBJ2-2	TRBD1	CAWSDIYARTGIFTGELFF	TGTGCCTGGAGTGACATATATGCCCGGACAGGGATTTTCACCGGGGAGCTGTTTTTT
-	TRBV30	TRBJ2-7	-	CAWGDTHSYEQYF	TGTGCCTGGGGGGACACTCACTCCTACGAGCAGTACTTC
-	TRBV11-2	TRBJ1-1	-	CASSTSYSGHTEAFF	TGTGCCAGCAGCACAAGTTACAGCGGTCACACTGAAGCTTTCTTT
-	TRBV25-1	TRBJ1-4	-	CASSEFIGKEKLFF	TGTGCCAGCAGTGAGTTTATCGGGAAGGAGAAACTGTTTTTT
once	TRBV6-6	TRBJ1-2	TRBD1	CAGSYPGQGRGYTF	TGTGCCGGCAGTTACCCGGGACAGGGTCGCGGCTACACCTTC
-	TRBV6-5	TRBJ1-4	-	CASTSSGNEKLFF	TGTGCCAGCACGTCTTCGGGGAATGAAAAACTGTTTTTT
-	TRBV5-6	TRBJ2-1	TRBD2	CASSLRASGTLAWNEQFF	TGTGCCAGCAGCTTGAGGGCTAGCGGAACCCTGGCGTGGAATGAGCAGTTCTTC
-	TRBV18	TRBJ2-7	TRBD2	CASSTGTSGTVGQYF	TGTGCCAGCTCAACGGGGACTAGCGGGACGGTTGGGCAGTACTTC
-	TRBV9	TRBJ2-3	-	CASSVGTAGSTDTQYF	TGTGCCAGCAGCGTAGGGACAGCAGGGAGCACAGATACGCAGTATTTT
-	TRBV6-5	TRBJ1-2	-	CASSRQISYGYTF	TGTGCCAGCAGCAGACAGATCTCCTATGGCTACACCTTC
few	TRBV6-4	TRBJ1-6	-	CASSDSPYSPLHF	TGTGCCAGCAGTGACAGCCCTTATTCACCCCTCCACTTT
-	TRBV28	TRBJ2-5	TRBD1	CASSRRQGLQETQYF	TGTGCCAGCAGCCGTCGACAGGGCCTCCAAGAGACCCAGTACTTC
-	TRBV18	TRBJ1-1	-	CASSFQGGTEAFF	TGTGCCAGCTCATTCCAGGGAGGTACTGAAGCTTTCTTT
few	TRBV5-1	TRBJ1-1	-	CASSEQGPSNTEAFF	TGCGCCAGCAGCGAACAGGGTCCCTCGAACACTGAAGCTTTCTTT
-	TRBV28	TRBJ2-5	TRBD1	CASSTLQGEETQYF	TGTGCCAGCAGTACACTACAGGGGGAAGAGACCCAGTACTTC